This T cell receptor beta chain was captured by sequencing in a study of cytomegalovirus exposure and HLA in healthy donors. Points from the study as a whole: Earlier results showed most TCR beta V segments being productive about 87% or about 30% of the time. As a later analysis revealed, the rate of TCR association differed by HLA locus, with DRB1 most and HLA-C fewest. One later analysis reportedly identified an Asian-associated ancestry cluster that showed fewer N-insertions than the roughly 720-donor mean.

Trimming took 8 bases from V and 3 from J, leaving 19 bases between them. This CDR3 is 15 amino acids long. Germline V gene sequence: CDR1 SGHRS, CDR2 YFSETQ. PCR employed 60 Vbeta and 13 Jbeta primers. The method was immunoSEQ multiplex PCR; TCRdb's version includes in-frame clones alone and lacks a portion of them. The table records roughly 200,000 clones, just over 75% of them present only once. Concerning this clone: Its antigen is still unknown.

The sequence was collected from a woman aged 60-75 years in good health and CMV-seropositive. Sequenced: PBMCs. V and J are TRBV5-1 and TRBJ2-3; tentatively, D is TRBD2 (6 bases). The CDR3 coding sequence is TGCGCCAGTCTGCTGATGGGACTCCAGACAGATACGCAGTATTTT. Protein product: CASLLMGLQTDTQYF.